Sequencing of this T cell receptor beta chain was carried out in a study of PD-L1 blockade in urothelial cancer. Study details: Blood drawn 3 weeks (second dose) and 6 weeks after treatment start was analyzed. The study recovered a median of 141,255 T cells per blood sample.

Time point: peripheral blood 6 weeks after treatment start. Libraries were prepared by immunoSEQ multiplex PCR; TCRdb keeps only in-frame clonotypes and omits some of them. The data show about 130,000 clones, roughly 82% seen once. The ends were cut back, 5 bases at V and 0 bases at J, with 19 bases in the middle. This CDR3 is 17 amino acids long. Germline V gives CDR1 MNHEY, CDR2 SMNVEV (reference sequence). Sequenced material: PBMCs, taken around atezolizumab (anti-PD-L1) treatment. The origin of this receptor is a man between 50 and 59 years old with urothelial cancer. The genes are TRBV27 and TRBJ1-2; possible D gene TRBD1, 5 bases. The CDR3 loop is CASSLRGRERANYGYTF. Here the CDR3 DNA reads TGTGCCAGCAGTCTACGCGGCAGGGAAAGGGCTAACTATGGCTACACCTTC.